This is a list of T cell receptor beta chains from one sample in a study of preoperative IRX-2 immunotherapy in early breast cancer. Sequenced by immunoSEQ multiplex PCR; TCRdb stores in-frame clones only, minus some. Of roughly 30,000 clones listed, over 75% are singletons. The sample was collected from a patient treated with IRX-2 immunotherapy. Source of these receptors: a human donor with breast cancer. Each CDR3 is given with its conserved first and last residue. The order of the fields is CDR3 DNA, CDR3 protein, V gene, D gene, clone size, J gene. D genes are given only for firm matches. Some rows mark clone size as missing; the rest say once, few, many or name a class of expanded clone.

CDR3nt: TGTGCCAGCAGCTTAGAAGGCGGAACCGGGGAGCTGTTTTTT
CDR3aa: CASSLEGGTGELFF
v_gene: TRBV11-3
d_gene: NA
abundance: NA
j_gene: TRBJ2-2

CDR3nt: TGTGCCAGCAGAGCAGGGGCCGGTAACTATGGCTACACCTTC
CDR3aa: CASRAGAGNYGYTF
v_gene: TRBV6-8
d_gene: NA
abundance: NA
j_gene: TRBJ1-2

CDR3nt: TGTGCCAGCAGTTTAGGCGGGGGGGCCTACAATGAGCAGTTCTTC
CDR3aa: CASSLGGGAYNEQFF
v_gene: TRBV11-3
d_gene: TRBD2
abundance: NA
j_gene: TRBJ2-1

CDR3nt: TGTGCCAGTAGTATCGGGGATAGCAATCAGCCCCAGCATTTT
CDR3aa: CASSIGDSNQPQHF
v_gene: TRBV19
d_gene: NA
abundance: NA
j_gene: TRBJ1-5

CDR3nt: TGTGCCAGCAGTAGGGCGCCTAGCTCTGGAAACACCATATATTTT
CDR3aa: CASSRAPSSGNTIYF
v_gene: TRBV9
d_gene: NA
abundance: NA
j_gene: TRBJ1-3

CDR3nt: TGTGCCAGCAGCTTCGGTATCCGCGGAAAATCGAACACTGAAGCTTTCTTT
CDR3aa: CASSFGIRGKSNTEAFF
v_gene: TRBV11-3
d_gene: NA
abundance: NA
j_gene: TRBJ1-1

CDR3nt: TGTGCCAGCTCACTACAGGGCCACTATGGCTACACCTTC
CDR3aa: CASSLQGHYGYTF
v_gene: TRBV18
d_gene: NA
abundance: NA
j_gene: TRBJ1-2

CDR3nt: TGTGCCAGCAGCCAAGGTGCAACCCTCTACGGGAACTATGGCTACACCTTC
CDR3aa: CASSQGATLYGNYGYTF
v_gene: TRBV11-3
d_gene: NA
abundance: NA
j_gene: TRBJ1-2

CDR3nt: TGTGCCAGCAGCCAATTAACAGGGGTTGGAAACACCATATATTTT
CDR3aa: CASSQLTGVGNTIYF
v_gene: TRBV6-8
d_gene: TRBD1
abundance: NA
j_gene: TRBJ1-3

CDR3nt: TGCGCCAGCAGCAGAGGGACAGGGGATAGGACAGATACGCAGTATTTT
CDR3aa: CASSRGTGDRTDTQYF
v_gene: TRBV1
d_gene: NA
abundance: NA
j_gene: TRBJ2-3

CDR3nt: TGTGCCAGCAGTGGACGGGAGATGGACTACATCGTCCCAGATACGCAGTATTTT
CDR3aa: CASSGREMDYIVPDTQYF
v_gene: TRBV6-8
d_gene: NA
abundance: NA
j_gene: TRBJ2-3

CDR3nt: TGTGCCACCAGCCTAGGGGGTGATAGCTACGAGCAGTACTTC
CDR3aa: CATSLGGDSYEQYF
v_gene: TRBV15
d_gene: NA
abundance: few
j_gene: TRBJ2-7

CDR3nt: TGCGCCAGCAGCGTCAACAATTTGAACACCGGGGAGCTGTTTTTT
CDR3aa: CASSVNNLNTGELFF
v_gene: TRBV5-1
d_gene: NA
abundance: NA
j_gene: TRBJ2-2

CDR3nt: TGTGCCAGCAGGAATCATTGGACAGGGACGAACACTGAAGCTTTCTTT
CDR3aa: CASRNHWTGTNTEAFF
v_gene: TRBV11-3
d_gene: TRBD1
abundance: few
j_gene: TRBJ1-1

CDR3nt: TGCGCCAGCAGCCAAGAGGGGGGCGTACGGAGTACGCAGTATTTT
CDR3aa: CASSQEGGVRSTQYF
v_gene: TRBV1
d_gene: NA
abundance: NA
j_gene: TRBJ2-3

CDR3nt: TGTGCCAGCAGTTTATGGGGCAGGGACCAAGAGACCCAGTACTTC
CDR3aa: CASSLWGRDQETQYF
v_gene: TRBV28
d_gene: NA
abundance: few
j_gene: TRBJ2-5

CDR3nt: TGCGCCAGCAGTGAGTCCCTGGGGGGGATGCCCCAGCATTTT
CDR3aa: CASSESLGGMPQHF
v_gene: TRBV10-2
d_gene: NA
abundance: NA
j_gene: TRBJ1-5

CDR3nt: TGTGCCAGCAGTGAGGTCAAGAACACTGAAGCTTTCTTT
CDR3aa: CASSEVKNTEAFF
v_gene: TRBV6-8
d_gene: NA
abundance: NA
j_gene: TRBJ1-1

CDR3nt: TGTGCCAGCAGCTCACCGTCCGGGGGAGATACGCAGTATTTT
CDR3aa: CASSSPSGGDTQYF
v_gene: TRBV11-3
d_gene: NA
abundance: NA
j_gene: TRBJ2-3

CDR3nt: TGTGCCAGCAGTTCCGACGGACTAGCGGGTAACAATGAGCAGTTCTTC
CDR3aa: CASSSDGLAGNNEQFF
v_gene: TRBV11-3
d_gene: TRBD2
abundance: NA
j_gene: TRBJ2-1

CDR3nt: TGTGCCAGCAGCCCCGACAGGGAGAAGGCATATGGCTACACCTTC
CDR3aa: CASSPDREKAYGYTF
v_gene: TRBV28
d_gene: TRBD1
abundance: NA
j_gene: TRBJ1-2

CDR3nt: TGTGCCAGCAGCATGGGGCCGGGGATCCCCCAGCATTTT
CDR3aa: CASSMGPGIPQHF
v_gene: TRBV7-8
d_gene: NA
abundance: NA
j_gene: TRBJ1-5

CDR3nt: TGTGCCAGCAGCGGCCGCAGGGTCCCTAAATTCTATGGCTACACCTTC
CDR3aa: CASSGRRVPKFYGYTF
v_gene: TRBV7-7
d_gene: NA
abundance: once
j_gene: TRBJ1-2

CDR3nt: TGTGCCAGCAGTTTGTTACAGGGAGGGGGAGGGGCCCAGTACTTC
CDR3aa: CASSLLQGGGGAQYF
v_gene: TRBV28
d_gene: NA
abundance: NA
j_gene: TRBJ2-5

CDR3nt: TGTGCCAGCAGTTGGGTGGCTAACTATGGCTACACCTTC
CDR3aa: CASSWVANYGYTF
v_gene: TRBV6-8
d_gene: NA
abundance: few
j_gene: TRBJ1-2

CDR3nt: TGTGCCACCAACGTCAGGGGCGCGCACTATGGCTACACCTTC
CDR3aa: CATNVRGAHYGYTF
v_gene: TRBV14
d_gene: NA
abundance: NA
j_gene: TRBJ1-2

CDR3nt: TGTGCCAGCAGCTTTTCCAGGAATGAAAAACTGTTTTTT
CDR3aa: CASSFSRNEKLFF
v_gene: TRBV7-1
d_gene: NA
abundance: NA
j_gene: TRBJ1-4

CDR3nt: TGTGCCAGCAGTTCCTGGACTAGCGGGAGAGTAAGAGAGACCCAGTACTTC
CDR3aa: CASSSWTSGRVRETQYF
v_gene: TRBV28
d_gene: TRBD2
abundance: NA
j_gene: TRBJ2-5

CDR3nt: TGTGCCAGTTCCAGGACTAGCGGGGGGTTAAATACGCAGTATTTT
CDR3aa: CASSRTSGGLNTQYF
v_gene: TRBV19
d_gene: TRBD2
abundance: once
j_gene: TRBJ2-3

CDR3nt: TGTGCCAGCAGTTCACTCGGCGGGGCGGGTAACACAGATACGCAGTATTTT
CDR3aa: CASSSLGGAGNTDTQYF
v_gene: TRBV6-8
d_gene: NA
abundance: NA
j_gene: TRBJ2-3

CDR3nt: TGTGCCAGCAGCCCTGCGGCGGGCACTGAAGCTTTCTTT
CDR3aa: CASSPAAGTEAFF
v_gene: TRBV7-1
d_gene: NA
abundance: NA
j_gene: TRBJ1-1

CDR3nt: TGTGCCAGTAGCCTTTGGGGAGCTAACTATGGCTACACCTTC
CDR3aa: CASSLWGANYGYTF
v_gene: TRBV19
d_gene: NA
abundance: NA
j_gene: TRBJ1-2

CDR3nt: TGTGCCAGTAGGGGTCTGGAAACTAATGAAAAACTGTTTTTT
CDR3aa: CASRGLETNEKLFF
v_gene: TRBV22-1
d_gene: NA
abundance: NA
j_gene: TRBJ1-4

CDR3nt: TGTGCCAGCAGTCGAATGCCCAGGACAGGGAGGGAGACCCAGTACTTC
CDR3aa: CASSRMPRTGRETQYF
v_gene: TRBV6-8
d_gene: TRBD1
abundance: few
j_gene: TRBJ2-5

CDR3nt: TGTGCCAGCAGCCTTCGGGACTTCAAGGGCACTGAAGCTTTCTTT
CDR3aa: CASSLRDFKGTEAFF
v_gene: TRBV11-3
d_gene: NA
abundance: NA
j_gene: TRBJ1-1

CDR3nt: TGTGCCAGCAGCTCAAACCCCGGGGCCAATGAGCAGTTCTTC
CDR3aa: CASSSNPGANEQFF
v_gene: TRBV11-3
d_gene: NA
abundance: NA
j_gene: TRBJ2-1

CDR3nt: TGTGCCAGCGGACAGCTCTCTGGAAACACCATATATTTT
CDR3aa: CASGQLSGNTIYF
v_gene: TRBV19
d_gene: NA
abundance: NA
j_gene: TRBJ1-3

CDR3nt: TGTGCCAGCACCACTTCAGGGGGCATTAATTCACCCCTCCACTTT
CDR3aa: CASTTSGGINSPLHF
v_gene: TRBV11-1
d_gene: TRBD1
abundance: NA
j_gene: TRBJ1-6

CDR3nt: TGTGCCAGCAGTTACTCGAACGGGGGCTACACCTTC
CDR3aa: CASSYSNGGYTF
v_gene: TRBV6-8
d_gene: NA
abundance: NA
j_gene: TRBJ1-2

CDR3nt: TGTGCCAGTAGTATACAGGGGGCGCACGATGAGCAGTTCTTC
CDR3aa: CASSIQGAHDEQFF
v_gene: TRBV19
d_gene: TRBD1
abundance: NA
j_gene: TRBJ2-1

CDR3nt: TGTGCCAGCAGCTTAGATGGAGTCTACAATGAGCAGTTCTTC
CDR3aa: CASSLDGVYNEQFF
v_gene: TRBV11-3
d_gene: NA
abundance: NA
j_gene: TRBJ2-1

CDR3nt: TGTGCCAGCTCACCAGGCCAGCGGGGGACTCACTACGAGCAGTACTTC
CDR3aa: CASSPGQRGTHYEQYF
v_gene: TRBV18
d_gene: TRBD2
abundance: once
j_gene: TRBJ2-7

CDR3nt: TGTGCCAGCAGCTTGGGCTCGAGCACAGATACGCAGTATTTT
CDR3aa: CASSLGSSTDTQYF
v_gene: TRBV11-3
d_gene: NA
abundance: NA
j_gene: TRBJ2-3

CDR3nt: TGTGCCAGCGGGGACAGCGCCTATGGCTACACCTTC
CDR3aa: CASGDSAYGYTF
v_gene: TRBV6-8
d_gene: TRBD1
abundance: NA
j_gene: TRBJ1-2

CDR3nt: TGTGCCAGCAGCCAAAAATTACAGGGTGGTGTCTCTGGGGCCAACGTCCTGACTTTC
CDR3aa: CASSQKLQGGVSGANVLTF
v_gene: TRBV16
d_gene: NA
abundance: NA
j_gene: TRBJ2-6

CDR3nt: TGTGCCAGCAGTTACGGGGGGACAGGGGGCAGGAATGAGCAGTTCTTC
CDR3aa: CASSYGGTGGRNEQFF
v_gene: TRBV6-8
d_gene: TRBD1
abundance: NA
j_gene: TRBJ2-1

CDR3nt: TGTGCCAGCAGCTTAGATCATAGCAATCAGCCCCAGCATTTT
CDR3aa: CASSLDHSNQPQHF
v_gene: TRBV11-3
d_gene: NA
abundance: few
j_gene: TRBJ1-5